This is a list of T cell receptor beta chains from one sample in a study of T-cell memory formation after mild COVID-19. TCRdb re-called the 5' RACE reads through MiXCR, storing one row per CDR3 protein. The sample records under 200,000 distinct CDR3 sequences, roughly 12% being singletons. The sample consisted of PBMCs or a T cell subset sorted from them (not recorded which). These receptors were collected from a man aged 18-30 years who had mild COVID-19 (a few samples of this study predate the infection). Cell type and time point are not known. Both conserved end residues are part of each CDR3. D genes are given only for firm matches. The listing skips clone size in some rows; elsewhere it reads once, few, many or a size class.

cdr3_aa cdr3_nt j_call v_call d_call clone_size
CSARDLPSGEETQYF TGCAGTGCTAGAGATCTCCCTAGCGGGGAAGAGACCCAGTACTTC TRBJ2-5 TRBV20-1 TRBD2 few
CSVEWGLAGGSTQYF TGCAGCGTTGAATGGGGGCTAGCGGGGGGAAGTACGCAGTATTTT TRBJ2-3 TRBV29-1 TRBD2 few
CASSGSGGAPYNEQFF TGTGCCAGCAGCGGTAGCGGGGGGGCCCCCTACAATGAGCAGTTCTTC TRBJ2-1 TRBV9 TRBD2 NA
CASSKRDGHGEKLFF TGTGCCAGCAGCAAACGGGACGGTCACGGGGAAAAACTGTTTTTT TRBJ1-4 TRBV7-8 NA NA
CASSRDTGANVLTF TGTGCCAGCAGCCGGGATACTGGGGCCAACGTCCTGACTTTC TRBJ2-6 TRBV3-1 NA few
CASSLVGADNEQFF TGTGCCAGCAGCTTAGTTGGGGCGGACAATGAGCAGTTCTTC TRBJ2-1 TRBV7-2 NA many
CASSLVETGGGQPQHF TGTGCCAGCAGCTTAGTTGAGACAGGGGGCGGTCAGCCCCAGCATTTT TRBJ1-5 TRBV7-2 TRBD1 NA
CASSYSMASGTETQYF TGTGCCAGCAGTTACTCGATGGCTTCAGGGACGGAGACCCAGTACTTC TRBJ2-5 TRBV6-5 NA few
CASSQGISPGKLFF TGCGCCAGCAGCCAAGGGATTTCTCCGGGAAAACTGTTTTTT TRBJ1-4 TRBV4-1 NA NA
CASSQEGGYRARQPQHF TGTGCCAGCAGCCAAGAGGGGGGATACAGGGCAAGGCAGCCCCAGCATTTT TRBJ1-5 TRBV3-2 NA few
CASRNTGKFEKLFF TGCGCCAGCAGAAATACAGGGAAGTTTGAAAAACTGTTTTTT TRBJ1-4 TRBV4-1 NA many
CASSYSRGLYEQYF TGTGCCAGCAGTTACTCTAGGGGCCTCTACGAGCAGTACTTC TRBJ2-7 TRBV6-5 NA few
CASADRDDDEQFF TGCGCCAGCGCCGACAGGGACGATGATGAGCAGTTCTTC TRBJ2-1 TRBV10-2 TRBD1 NA
CASKGQGPTDTQYF TGTGCCTCGAAGGGACAGGGACCCACAGATACGCAGTATTTT TRBJ2-3 TRBV10-3 TRBD1 few
CASSFGDSYEQYF TGTGCCAGCAGCTTCGGTGATTCCTACGAGCAGTACTTC TRBJ2-7 TRBV11-2 NA NA
CSVVTRVETQYF TGCAGTGTTGTTACCAGGGTGGAGACCCAGTACTTC TRBJ2-5 TRBV20-1 NA few
CSANLGSTDTQYF TGCAGTGCTAACTTAGGGAGCACAGATACGCAGTATTTT TRBJ2-3 TRBV20-1 NA NA
CASSRLAGLDNEQFF TGTGCCAGCAGTAGACTAGCGGGGTTGGACAATGAGCAGTTCTTC TRBJ2-1 TRBV4-2 TRBD2 few
CASSQQGGRGDEQFF TGCGCCAGCAGCCAGCAAGGGGGGCGGGGCGATGAGCAGTTCTTC TRBJ2-1 TRBV4-1 NA NA
CASSPTLPPGHTQYF TGTGCCAGCTCACCAACATTACCCCCGGGGCATACGCAGTATTTT TRBJ2-3 TRBV18 NA NA
CASSLGGSGNTIYF TGTGCCAGCAGCTTGGGGGGCTCTGGAAACACCATATATTTT TRBJ1-3 TRBV7-2 NA many
CASTLAGAEGYTF TGTGCCAGCACTCTAGCGGGAGCTGAAGGCTACACCTTC TRBJ1-2 TRBV7-9 NA many
CSVDRGGGYTF TGCAGCGTTGACAGGGGTGGAGGCTACACCTTC TRBJ1-2 TRBV29-1 NA once
CSVGRDYGYTF TGCAGCGTTGGCAGGGACTATGGCTACACCTTC TRBJ1-2 TRBV29-1 NA many
CASRLLADQFTDTQYF TGCGCCAGCAGGTTGTTAGCGGACCAATTCACAGATACGCAGTATTTT TRBJ2-3 TRBV5-1 NA many
CASSPRQGGLPGELFF TGTGCCAGCTCACCACGACAGGGGGGACTTCCCGGGGAGCTGTTTTTT TRBJ2-2 TRBV18 TRBD1 few
CASSAGQGNTEAFF TGTGCCAGCAGCGCGGGACAGGGGAACACTGAAGCTTTCTTT TRBJ1-1 TRBV7-9 TRBD1 many
CASSLKRVQETQYF TGTGCCAGCAGCTTAAAGCGGGTACAAGAGACCCAGTACTTC TRBJ2-5 TRBV7-8 NA few
CASSLSRGGSGANVLTF TGTGCCAGCAGCCTCAGCAGGGGAGGCTCTGGGGCCAACGTCCTGACTTTC TRBJ2-6 TRBV7-2 NA many
CASSETVNYGYTF TGTGCCAGCAGCGAGACAGTGAACTATGGCTACACCTTC TRBJ1-2 TRBV9 NA few
CASSLEGVADTQYF TGTGCCAGCAGCTTAGAGGGGGTTGCAGATACGCAGTATTTT TRBJ2-3 TRBV7-9 NA NA
CSARAGGYTF TGCAGTGCTAGAGCCGGGGGCTACACCTTC TRBJ1-2 TRBV20-1 NA few
CASSTRQGAGNEQFF TGTGCCAGCAGCACCCGACAGGGGGCTGGCAATGAGCAGTTCTTC TRBJ2-1 TRBV11-2 TRBD1 few
CASSPSDREFGGYTF TGTGCCAGCAGTCCCTCCGACAGGGAGTTTGGGGGCTACACCTTC TRBJ1-2 TRBV28 TRBD1 NA
CASSGSGDEQFF TGCGCCAGCAGCGGATCAGGGGACGAGCAGTTCTTC TRBJ2-1 TRBV5-1 NA many
CASSLNRGRSGELFF TGTGCCAGCAGTTTAAACAGGGGGCGCTCCGGGGAGCTGTTTTTT TRBJ2-2 TRBV28 TRBD1 NA
CASSSAGGMNTEAFF TGTGCCAGCAGCTCGGCGGGGGGTATGAACACTGAAGCTTTCTTT TRBJ1-1 TRBV5-4 NA NA
CASSSRTSSETQYF TGTGCCAGCAGCTCCAGGACTAGTTCGGAGACCCAGTACTTC TRBJ2-5 TRBV5-4 TRBD2 few
CASSLEAAADTQYF TGTGCCAGCAGCTTAGAGGCGGCGGCAGATACGCAGTATTTT TRBJ2-3 TRBV7-6 NA NA
CASSQDQGIGGYTF TGCGCCAGCAGCCAAGATCAGGGTATCGGTGGCTACACCTTC TRBJ1-2 TRBV4-3 NA NA
CASSPGASAGQETQYF TGCGCCAGCAGCCCCGGTGCTTCGGCAGGCCAAGAGACCCAGTACTTC TRBJ2-5 TRBV5-1 NA NA
CASRRQASQETQYF TGTGCCAGCAGGAGACAGGCATCTCAAGAGACCCAGTACTTC TRBJ2-5 TRBV7-2 NA few
CASSQVGTGKRQPQHF TGCGCCAGCAGCCAAGTGGGGACAGGGAAACGACAGCCCCAGCATTTT TRBJ1-5 TRBV4-1 TRBD1 few